This T cell receptor (beta chain) was observed in a study of T cells in Graves' hyperthyroidism and ophthalmopathy. Overall study findings and caveats: A 13 V-J model separated ophthalmopathy from stable hyperthyroidism.

A roughly 9.1 ml volume of fresh peripheral blood provided the PBMCs. Concerning this clonotype itself: Its antigen is not identified.

The V gene's germline CDR1 is SQVTM and CDR2 ANQGSEA. V was pared by 0 bases and J by 4 bases, with 12 bases between. This CDR3 is built from 15 residues. Researchers amplified the TCR beta CDR3 regions from RNA transcripts. HTBI primers were the set used in a first-round RT-PCR of the TCR CDR3. MiXCR was run by TCRdb on the multiplex PCR reads, yielding one entry per CDR3 protein. The table has about 770,000 distinct CDR3 sequences, about 17% seen once; the top ten hold around 15%. Sequenced: blood. The J gene is TRBJ1-4, the V gene TRBV29-1; a possible D gene is TRBD1 (5 bases). The source is a woman aged 50 to 65 with Graves' hyperthyroidism that later progressed to Graves' ophthalmopathy. DNA of the CDR3: TGCAGCGTTGAAGATTGGGCAGGGAGTAATGAAAAACTGTTTTTT. It is translated as CSVEDWAGSNEKLFF. The full variable domain, completed using reference TRBV29-1 and TRBJ1-4, is SAVISQKPSRDICQRGTSLTIQCQVDSQVTMMFWYRQQPGQSLTLIATANQGSEATYESGFVIDKFPISRPNLTFSTLTVSNMSPEDSSIYLCSVEDWAGSNEKLFFGSGTQLSVL.